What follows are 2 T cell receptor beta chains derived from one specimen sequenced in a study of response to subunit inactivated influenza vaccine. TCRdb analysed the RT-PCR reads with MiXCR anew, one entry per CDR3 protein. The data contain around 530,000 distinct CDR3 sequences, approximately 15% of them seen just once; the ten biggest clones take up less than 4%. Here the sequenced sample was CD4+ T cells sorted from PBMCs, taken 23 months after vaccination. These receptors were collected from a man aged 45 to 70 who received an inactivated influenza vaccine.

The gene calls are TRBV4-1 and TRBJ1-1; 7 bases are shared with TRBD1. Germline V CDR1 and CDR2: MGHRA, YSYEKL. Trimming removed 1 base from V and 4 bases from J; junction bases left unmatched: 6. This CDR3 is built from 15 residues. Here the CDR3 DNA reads TGCGCCAGCAGCCAAGTCGCAGGGGGTGTCACTGAAGCTTTCTTT. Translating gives CASSQVAGGVTEAFF.

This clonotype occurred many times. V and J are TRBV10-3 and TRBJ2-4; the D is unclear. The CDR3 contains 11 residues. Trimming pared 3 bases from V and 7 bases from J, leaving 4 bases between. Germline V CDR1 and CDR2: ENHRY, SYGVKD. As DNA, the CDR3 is TGTGCCATCAGTGACGGGAACATTCAGTACTTC. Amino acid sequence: CAISDGNIQYF.